This TCR beta chain was documented in a study of blood T cells in healthy people across ages. Study-level results: Reliance upon unsorted PBMCs precluded definitive naive versus antigen-experienced comparison.

Germline V gives CDR1 DFQATT, CDR2 SNEGSKA (reference sequence). The CDR3 has 13 amino acids. For the second PCR, which ran for roughly 6 to 11 cycles, a sample-barcoded 5' primer and a J-beta primer mix were used. TCRdb re-derived calls from the 5' RACE reads in MiXCR, one entry per CDR3 protein. Here the sample spans hundreds of thousands of distinct CDR3 sequences, approximately 53% being singletons. As concerns this clonotype: Its antigen is still unknown.

The chain couples TRBV20-1 to TRBJ2-1; either TRBD1 or TRBD2 may fit D (6 bases each). The J call may be wrong; the DNA end is better matched by TRBJ2-7. The sample consisted of blood. This clonotype was sampled from a man aged 40-49 years in good health. CDR3 nucleotide sequence: TGCAGTGCTAGGGGGGGCTCCTACAATGAGCAGTACTTC. Translation gives CSARGGSYNEQYF.